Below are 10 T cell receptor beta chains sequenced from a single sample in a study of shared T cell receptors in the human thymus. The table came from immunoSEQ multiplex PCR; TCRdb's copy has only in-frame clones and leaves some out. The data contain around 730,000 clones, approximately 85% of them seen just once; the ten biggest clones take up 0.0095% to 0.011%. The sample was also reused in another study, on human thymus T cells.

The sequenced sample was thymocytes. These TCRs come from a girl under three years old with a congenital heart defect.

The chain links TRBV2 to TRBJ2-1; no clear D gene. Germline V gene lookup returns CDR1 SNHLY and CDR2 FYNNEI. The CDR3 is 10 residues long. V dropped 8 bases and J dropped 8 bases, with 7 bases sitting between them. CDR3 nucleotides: TGTGCCAGCCTTGAGGATGAGCAGTTCTTC. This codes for CASLEDEQFF.

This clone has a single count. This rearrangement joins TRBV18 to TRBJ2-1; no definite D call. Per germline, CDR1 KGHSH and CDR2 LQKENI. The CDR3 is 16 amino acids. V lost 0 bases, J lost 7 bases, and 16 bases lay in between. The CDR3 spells CASSPPGLPSRNEQFF. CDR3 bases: TGTGCCAGCTCACCACCGGGTCTCCCTTCGAGGAATGAGCAGTTCTTC.

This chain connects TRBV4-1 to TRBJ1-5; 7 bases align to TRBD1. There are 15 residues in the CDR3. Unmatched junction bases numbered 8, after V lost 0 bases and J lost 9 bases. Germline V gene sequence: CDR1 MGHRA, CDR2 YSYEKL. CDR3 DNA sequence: TGCGCCAGCAGCCAAGAAGGACAGGCTCCTGGGCCCCAGCATTTT. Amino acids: CASSQEGQAPGPQHF.

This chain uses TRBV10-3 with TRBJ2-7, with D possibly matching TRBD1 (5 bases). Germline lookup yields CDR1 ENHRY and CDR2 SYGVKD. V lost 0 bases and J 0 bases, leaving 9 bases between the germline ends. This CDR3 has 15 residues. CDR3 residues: CAISESIGASYEQYF. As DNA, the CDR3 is TGTGCCATCAGTGAGTCGATTGGGGCCTCCTACGAGCAGTACTTC.

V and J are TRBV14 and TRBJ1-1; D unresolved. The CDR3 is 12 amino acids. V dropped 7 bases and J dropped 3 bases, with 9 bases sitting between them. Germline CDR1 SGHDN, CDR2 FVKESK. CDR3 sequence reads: CASNSGDTEAFF. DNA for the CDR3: TGTGCCAGCAACTCCGGGGACACTGAAGCTTTCTTT.

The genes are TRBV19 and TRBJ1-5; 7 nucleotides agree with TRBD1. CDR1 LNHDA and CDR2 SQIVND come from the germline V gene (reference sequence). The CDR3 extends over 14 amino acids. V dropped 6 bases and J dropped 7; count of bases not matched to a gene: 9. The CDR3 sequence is CASSETGAGQPQHF. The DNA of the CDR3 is TGTGCCAGTAGCGAAACAGGGGCGGGGCAGCCCCAGCATTTT. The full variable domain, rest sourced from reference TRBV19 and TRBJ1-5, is DGGITQSPKYLFRKEGQNVTLSCEQNLNHDAMYWYRQDPGQGLRLIYYSQIVNDFQKGDIAEGYSVSREKKESFPLTVTSAQKNPTAFYLCASSETGAGQPQHFGDGTRLSIL.

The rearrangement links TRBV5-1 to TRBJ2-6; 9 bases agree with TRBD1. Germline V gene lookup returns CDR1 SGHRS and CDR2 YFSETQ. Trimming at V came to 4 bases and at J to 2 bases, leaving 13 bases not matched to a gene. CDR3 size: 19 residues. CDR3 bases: TGCGCCAGCAGCACCCGTACCGGGACAGGGCTGCCTGGGGCCAACGTCCTGACTTTC. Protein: CASSTRTGTGLPGANVLTF.

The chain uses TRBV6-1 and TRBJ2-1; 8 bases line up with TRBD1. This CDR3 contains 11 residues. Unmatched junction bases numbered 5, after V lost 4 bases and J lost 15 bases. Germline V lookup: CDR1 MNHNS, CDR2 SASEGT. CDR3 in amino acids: CASSGTGSAFF. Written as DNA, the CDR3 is TGTGCCAGCAGTGGGACAGGGTCGGCGTTCTTC.

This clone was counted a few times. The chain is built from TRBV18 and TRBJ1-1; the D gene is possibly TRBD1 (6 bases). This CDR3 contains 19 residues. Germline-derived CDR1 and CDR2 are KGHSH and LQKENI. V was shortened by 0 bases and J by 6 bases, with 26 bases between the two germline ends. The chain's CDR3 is CASSPPLGGLFMKVAEAFF. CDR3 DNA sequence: TGTGCCAGCTCACCACCATTGGGGGGGCTTTTTATGAAGGTCGCTGAAGCTTTCTTT.

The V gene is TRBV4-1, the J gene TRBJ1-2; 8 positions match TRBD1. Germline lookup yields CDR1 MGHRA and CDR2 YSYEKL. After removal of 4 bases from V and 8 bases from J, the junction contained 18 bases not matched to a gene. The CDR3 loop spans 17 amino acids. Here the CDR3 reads CASSRGTGSPSRRGYTF. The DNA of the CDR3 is TGCGCCAGCAGCCGAGGGACAGGATCGCCCAGCAGGAGAGGCTACACCTTC.